The 7 T cell receptor beta chains below all came from one sample that was sequenced in a study of regulatory and conventional T cells in RAG deficiency. Assay used: immunoSEQ multiplex PCR; TCRdb lists only in-frame clones, some missing. The data show 30,000 to 35,000 clones, more than 80% seen once. These data were also reused for a study on regulatory T cells. From that study: The PCR used 52 TRBV and 13 TRBJ primers.

Sequenced input: CD8+ T cells sorted from blood. The receptors were gathered from a human donor in good health.

This sequence joins TRBV5-5 and TRBJ2-3, with D unclear. With 0 bases removed from V and 0 bases from J, the gap between germline ends came to 14 bases. The CDR3 covers 17 residues. The germline V gene encodes CDR1 SGHKS and CDR2 YYEKEE (reference sequence). For the CDR3, the DNA is TGTGCCAGCAGCTTGGTTATGGGATATACTAGCACAGATACGCAGTATTTT. Translation: CASSLVMGYTSTDTQYF.

The chain is built from TRBV6-5 and TRBJ2-5; 12 bases fit TRBD2. The germline V gene has CDR1 MNHEY and CDR2 SVGAGI. V lost 5 bases to trimming and J lost 1 base; unmatched junction nucleotides: 2. The CDR3 is 15 amino acids. The DNA of the CDR3 is TGTGCCAGCAGTAAACTAGCGGGGGGCCAAGAGACCCAGTACTTC. It yields the protein CASSKLAGGQETQYF.

CDR3: CASSHSVGKSSYEQYF. CDR3 in DNA: TGCGCCAGCAGCCACTCGGTGGGTAAGAGCTCCTACGAGCAGTACTTC. The chain is built from TRBV4-1 and TRBJ2-7; no reliable D call. The CDR3 runs to 16 residues. Trimming took 3 bases from V and 0 from J, leaving 15 bases between them. Germline CDR1 reads MGHRA; CDR2 reads YSYEKL.

The chain joins TRBV29-1 to TRBJ1-1, with D uncertain. V lost 6 bases and J lost 5, with 19 bases in between. Germline-derived CDR1 and CDR2 are SQVTM and ANQGSEA. This CDR3 is built from 14 residues. The CDR3 sequence is CSVVMTPSRTEAFF. The CDR3 nucleotides are TGCAGCGTGGTAATGACCCCTTCAAGAACTGAAGCTTTCTTT.

The chain is built from TRBV4-1 and TRBJ2-1; D unresolved. V was clipped by 1 base and J by 2 bases, with 6 bases between them. CDR1 is MGHRA, CDR2 YSYEKL, per germline. CDR3 length equals 14 residues. CDR3 protein: CASSQVLAYNEQFF. DNA of the CDR3: TGCGCCAGCAGCCAAGTTCTAGCCTACAATGAGCAGTTCTTC.

This clone has only one observation. The V call is TRBV5-1, the J call TRBJ1-1; a weak D match, TRBD1 (6 bases). CDR3 length: 15 residues. Trimming took off 4 bases at V and 4 bases at J, with 17 bases between the two ends. Germline CDR1 reads SGHRS; CDR2 reads YFSETQ. The CDR3 nucleotides read TGCGCCAGCAGCCCTACTAGGGGGGCGAGCACTGAAGCTTTCTTT. It codes for CASSPTRGASTEAFF.

The V call is TRBV10-2, the J call TRBJ1-1; 8 bases align to TRBD1. The CDR3 contains 13 residues. CDR1 and CDR2 from the germline V gene are WSHSY and SAAADI. V lost 2 bases, J lost 6 bases, and 2 bases stayed unmatched. CDR3 sequence: CASSEQGAAEAFF. The DNA for the CDR3 is TGCGCCAGCAGTGAGCAGGGGGCCGCTGAAGCTTTCTTT.